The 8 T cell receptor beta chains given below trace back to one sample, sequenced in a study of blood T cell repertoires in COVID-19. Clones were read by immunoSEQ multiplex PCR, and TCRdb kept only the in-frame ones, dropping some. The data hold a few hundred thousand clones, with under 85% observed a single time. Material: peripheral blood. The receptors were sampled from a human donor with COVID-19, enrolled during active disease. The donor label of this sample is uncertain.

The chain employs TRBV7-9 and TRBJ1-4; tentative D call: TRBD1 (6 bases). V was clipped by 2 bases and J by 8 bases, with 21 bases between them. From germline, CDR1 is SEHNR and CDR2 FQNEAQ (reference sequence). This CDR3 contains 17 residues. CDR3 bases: TGTGCCAGCAGCTTATACACAGGGCTTCCGGGTGGGGAAAAACTGTTTTTT. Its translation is CASSLYTGLPGGEKLFF.

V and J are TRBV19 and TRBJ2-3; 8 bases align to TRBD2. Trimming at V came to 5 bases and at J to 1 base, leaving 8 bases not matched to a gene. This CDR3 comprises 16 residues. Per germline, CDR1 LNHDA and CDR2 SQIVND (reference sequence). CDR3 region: CASSERTSGGTDTQYF. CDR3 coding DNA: TGTGCCAGTAGTGAGAGAACTAGCGGCGGCACAGATACGCAGTATTTT.

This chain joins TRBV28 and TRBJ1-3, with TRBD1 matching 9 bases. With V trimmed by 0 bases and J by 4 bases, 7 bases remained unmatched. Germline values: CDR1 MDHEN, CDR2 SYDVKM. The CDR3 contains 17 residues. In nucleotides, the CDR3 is TGTGCCAGCAGTTTATGGGGGACAGGGAGTCGCGGAAACACCATATATTTT. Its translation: CASSLWGTGSRGNTIYF.

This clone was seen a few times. The CDR3 sequence: CAWRAYRVTEAFF. In nucleotides, the CDR3 is TGTGCCTGGAGGGCTTACAGGGTTACTGAAGCTTTCTTT. The V and J genes are TRBV30 and TRBJ1-1, with a tentative D call TRBD1 (6 bases). Trimming left V 3 bases short and J 5 bases short, with 13 bases between. Per germline, CDR1 GTSNPN and CDR2 SVGIG (reference sequence). The CDR3 covers 13 residues.

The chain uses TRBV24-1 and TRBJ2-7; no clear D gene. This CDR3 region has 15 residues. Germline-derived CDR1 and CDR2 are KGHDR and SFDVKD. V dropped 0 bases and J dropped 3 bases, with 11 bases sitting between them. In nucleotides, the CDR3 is TGTGCCACCAGTGATTTGGAAAACACCATCTACGAGCAGTACTTC. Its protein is CATSDLENTIYEQYF.

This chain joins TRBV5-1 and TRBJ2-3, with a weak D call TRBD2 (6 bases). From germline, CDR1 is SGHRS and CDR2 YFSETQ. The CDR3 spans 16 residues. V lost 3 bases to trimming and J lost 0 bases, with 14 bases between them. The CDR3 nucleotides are TGCGCCAGCAGCTCGTCAGGGAGGTGGAGCACAGATACGCAGTATTTT. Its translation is CASSSSGRWSTDTQYF.

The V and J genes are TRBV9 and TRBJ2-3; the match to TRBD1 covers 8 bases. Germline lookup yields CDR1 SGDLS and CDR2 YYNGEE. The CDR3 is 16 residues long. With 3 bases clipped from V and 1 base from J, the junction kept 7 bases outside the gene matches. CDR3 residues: CASSAGTGLGTDTQYF. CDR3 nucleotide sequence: TGTGCCAGCAGCGCCGGGACAGGACTTGGCACAGATACGCAGTATTTT.

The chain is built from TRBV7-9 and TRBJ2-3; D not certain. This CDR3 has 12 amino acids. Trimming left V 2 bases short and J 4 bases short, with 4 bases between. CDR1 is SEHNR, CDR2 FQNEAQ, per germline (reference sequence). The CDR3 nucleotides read TGTGCCAGCAGCTTACTAGCAGATACGCAGTATTTT. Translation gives CASSLLADTQYF.